This section outlines one T cell receptor (beta chain) sequence together with its context. Antigen unknown. This record comes from a study of T cells expressing NK-cell markers. Study-level background: The authors derived TCR beta repertoires from sorted CD3+CD56+NKG2C+, CD3+CD56+NKG2C- and CD3+CD56-NKG2C+ T cells. Study-wide results and limits: Of the CD8+ T cells in about 6 donors, about 1.0-8% belonged to dominant NKG2C+ clonotypes. HCMV specificity of the expanded NKG2C+ T cell clones was not established.

From germline, CDR1 is SGDLS and CDR2 YYNGEE. The CDR3 sequence is 15 residues long. After re-calling the 5' RACE reads, TCRdb lists one entry per CDR3 protein, DNA absent. The sample has over 150,000 distinct CDR3 sequences. Sequences were obtained from blood T cells: a sorted CD56 or NKG2C T cell subset, CD4+ or CD8+ T cells, or bulk PBMC T cells (not recorded which). The chain employs TRBV9 and TRBJ2-2; TCRdb gives TRBD2 as the D gene, but with no DNA this cannot be confirmed. The sequence was collected from a man aged 18 to 69 in good health. CDR3 sequence: CASSRGLAPTGELFF.